This paragraph covers one TCR beta chain sequence. The CDR3 spans 14 residues. Germline CDR1 KGHSH, CDR2 LQKENI. J was trimmed by 3 bases and V by 3 bases; bases with no gene match: 2. These data are taken from a study of cytomegalovirus exposure and HLA in healthy donors. The PCR made use of 60 Vbeta and 13 Jbeta primers. Profiling relied on immunoSEQ multiplex PCR, and the TCRdb table lists in-frame clones only, not all of them. The table shows around 160,000 clones, with roughly 77% occurring only once. This sequence was found in a woman in her thirties or forties in good health and CMV-seropositive. The V call is TRBV18, the J call TRBJ2-7; 10 positions agree with TRBD2. The specimen sequenced was PBMCs. CDR3: CASSPIAGGYEQYF. CDR3 sequence (DNA): TGTGCCAGCTCACCGATAGCGGGGGGCTACGAGCAGTACTTC.